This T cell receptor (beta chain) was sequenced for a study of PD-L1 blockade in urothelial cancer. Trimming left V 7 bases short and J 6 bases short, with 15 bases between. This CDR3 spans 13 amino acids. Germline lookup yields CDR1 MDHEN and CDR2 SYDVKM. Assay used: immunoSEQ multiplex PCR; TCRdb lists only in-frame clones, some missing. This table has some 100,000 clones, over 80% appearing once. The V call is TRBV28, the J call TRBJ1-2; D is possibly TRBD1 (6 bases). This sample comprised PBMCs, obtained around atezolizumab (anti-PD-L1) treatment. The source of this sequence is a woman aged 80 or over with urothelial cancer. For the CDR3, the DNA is TGTGCCAGCAAGGGGGGGTACAGTCATGGCTACACCTTC. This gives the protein CASKGGYSHGYTF.